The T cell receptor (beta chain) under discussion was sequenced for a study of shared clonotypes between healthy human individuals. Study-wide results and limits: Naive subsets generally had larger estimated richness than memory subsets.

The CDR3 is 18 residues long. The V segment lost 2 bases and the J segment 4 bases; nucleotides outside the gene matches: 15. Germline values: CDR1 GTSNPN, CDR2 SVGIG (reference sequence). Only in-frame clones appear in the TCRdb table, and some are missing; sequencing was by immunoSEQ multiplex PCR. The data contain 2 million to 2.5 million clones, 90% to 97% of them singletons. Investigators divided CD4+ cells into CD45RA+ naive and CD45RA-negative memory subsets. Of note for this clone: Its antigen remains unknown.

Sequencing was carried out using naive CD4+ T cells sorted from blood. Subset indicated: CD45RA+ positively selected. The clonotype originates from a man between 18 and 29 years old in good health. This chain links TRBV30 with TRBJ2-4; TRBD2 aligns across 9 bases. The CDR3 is CAWSLRIAGAHFKNIQYF. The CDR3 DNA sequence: TGTGCCTGGAGTCTCAGGATAGCGGGGGCCCATTTTAAAAACATTCAGTACTTC.